This T cell receptor (beta chain) was captured in a study of T cells in Graves' hyperthyroidism and ophthalmopathy. Study as a whole: Peripheral blood samples were taken at initial diagnosis, prior to any treatment.

Patients having uncontrolled infection, another autoimmune disease, pregnancy or lactation were not included. The PBMCs had their origin in 7.5 to 10 ml of fresh peripheral blood. This clonotype was recorded a few times. Antigen unknown. TCR beta CDR3 regions were amplified from RNA. First-round RT-PCR of the TCR CDR3 relied on the HTBI primer set. One entry per CDR3 protein results from TCRdb running MiXCR on the multiplex PCR reads. Of over 400,000 distinct CDR3 sequences in the sample, roughly 15% were seen once. Study-wide results and caveats: Appearing also in blood were most of the thyroid clonotypes expanded above 0.001.

V shed 4 bases and J shed 2 bases, with 17 bases lying between them. The CDR3 runs 17 residues. Germline lookup yields CDR1 MNHNS and CDR2 SASEGT. The TCR sequence derives from a man between 18 and 35 years old with Graves' ophthalmopathy. The chain employs TRBV6-1 and TRBJ2-2; D uncertain. Source material: blood. The DNA for the CDR3 is TGTGCCAGCAGTGGCCCAGGTGGCGGAATTAACACCGGGGAGCTGTTTTTT. Protein product: CASSGPGGGINTGELFF.